Following are 10 T cell receptor beta chains from one sample sequenced in a study of blood T cell repertoires in COVID-19. Repertoires were generated with immunoSEQ multiplex PCR, while TCRdb's copy carries only in-frame clones and drops some. The table lists around 200,000 clones, under 80% of them singletons. The source material was peripheral blood. Receptor source: a woman between 50 and 59 years old with acute or convalescent COVID-19.

The gene calls are TRBV6-5 and TRBJ1-3; 7 bases match TRBD1. CDR3 length equals 13 residues. The V segment lost 6 bases and the J segment 4 bases; nucleotides outside the gene matches: 3. The germline V gene encodes CDR1 MNHEY and CDR2 SVGAGI. In nucleotides, the CDR3 is TGTGCCAGCAGCGGGACAGAAGGAAACACCATATATTTT. As protein: CASSGTEGNTIYF.

The chain carries TRBV7-8 and TRBJ1-1, with a tentative D call TRBD1 (6 bases). V was shortened by 3 bases and J by 1 base, with 12 bases between the two germline ends. Germline V gives CDR1 SGHVS, CDR2 FQNEAQ. This CDR3 region has 15 residues. As DNA, the CDR3 is TGTGCCAGCAGCTTGGACAGTAAACCGAACACTGAAGCTTTCTTT. The encoded protein is CASSLDSKPNTEAFF.

The rearrangement links TRBV6-1 to TRBJ2-4; 7 nucleotides agree with TRBD2. The CDR3 runs to 17 residues. With 1 base clipped from V and 3 bases from J, the junction kept 9 bases outside the gene matches. The germline V gene has CDR1 MNHNS and CDR2 SASEGT. The CDR3 loop reads CASSEEVGGGVKNIQYF. In DNA, the CDR3 is TGTGCCAGCAGTGAAGAGGTCGGGGGAGGGGTCAAAAACATTCAGTACTTC.

The chain employs TRBV5-1 and TRBJ2-3; 8 bases are a match to TRBD1. After removal of 4 bases from V and 5 bases from J, the junction contained 6 bases not matched to a gene. In germline, CDR1 is SGHRS, CDR2 YFSETQ. The length of the CDR3 is 14 residues. This CDR3 reads CASSLGQVEDTQYF. The CDR3 bases are TGCGCCAGCAGCCTGGGACAGGTAGAAGATACGCAGTATTTT.

J is TRBJ1-1 and V is TRBV9; TRBD1 matches at 7 bases. The CDR3 runs to 13 residues. Germline V gene sequence: CDR1 SGDLS, CDR2 YYNGEE. Trimming at V came to 2 bases and at J to 11 bases, leaving 9 bases not matched to a gene. In DNA form, the CDR3 reads TGTGCCAGCAGCGTCCTCTCGACAGGGAACGCTTTCTTT. It specifies CASSVLSTGNAFF.

This clone appeared a single time. The rearrangement links TRBV7-9 to TRBJ2-5, with D possibly matching TRBD2 (6 bases). The CDR3 extends over 16 amino acids. Per germline, CDR1 SEHNR and CDR2 FQNEAQ (reference sequence). V dropped 1 base and J dropped 1 base, with 13 bases sitting between them. This CDR3 is CASSLGGGTSQETQYF. Written as DNA, the CDR3 is TGTGCCAGCAGCTTAGGGGGCGGGACCAGCCAAGAGACCCAGTACTTC.

CDR3 nucleotides: TGCGCCAGCAGCCCCTGGGACAGCTATAATTCACCCCTCCACTTT. It specifies CASSPWDSYNSPLHF. The genes are TRBV5-1 and TRBJ1-6, with TRBD1 matching 7 bases. There are 15 residues in the CDR3. V dropped 4 bases and J dropped 3; count of bases not matched to a gene: 4. From germline, CDR1 is SGHRS and CDR2 YFSETQ. Based on the CDR3 plus reference TRBV5-1 and TRBJ1-6, the full variable domain is KAGVTQTPRYLIKTRGQQVTLSCSPISGHRSVSWYQQTPGQGLQFLFEYFSETQRNKGNFPGRFSGRQFSNSRSEMNVSTLELGDSALYLCASSPWDSYNSPLHFGNGTRLTVT.

This sequence joins TRBV29-1 and TRBJ2-3; possible D gene TRBD1, 6 bases. This CDR3 contains 13 residues. Trimming left V 4 bases short and J 4 bases short, with 12 bases between. Germline lookup yields CDR1 SQVTM and CDR2 ANQGSEA. Here the CDR3 DNA reads TGCAGCGTTGGAGGGGGAGAGGCAGATACGCAGTATTTT. Its protein is CSVGGGEADTQYF.

This chain links TRBV28 with TRBJ1-1; tentative D call: TRBD1 (5 bases). Germline CDR1 is MDHEN and CDR2 is SYDVKM. V shed 6 bases and J shed 5 bases, with 16 bases lying between them. The CDR3 is 14 residues long. The CDR3 nucleotides are TGTGCCAGCAGCCCCCCCGGGGGTCGGACTGAAGCTTTCTTT. Protein sequence: CASSPPGGRTEAFF.

The chain uses TRBV28 and TRBJ2-7; D is unclear. Germline CDR1 and CDR2: MDHEN and SYDVKM. V gave up 6 bases and J gave up 5 bases, with 8 bases separating them. The CDR3 runs to 11 residues. The CDR3 nucleotides read TGTGCCAGCAGCAGACACCACGAGCAGTACTTC. Its protein is CASSRHHEQYF. Filled out from reference TRBV28 and TRBJ2-7, the complete variable domain reads DVKVTQSSRYLVKRTGEKVFLECVQDMDHENMFWYRQDPGLGLRLIYFSYDVKMKEKGDIPEGYSVSREKKERFSLILESASTNQTSMYLCASSRHHEQYFGPGTRLTVT.